The following is a T cell receptor beta chain sequence with its context. The antigen remains unidentified. The data are from a study of T cell responses to AZD1222 COVID-19 vaccine. Turning to the study itself: Analysis merged second doses at about 4 or about 12 weeks. Points from the study as a whole: Unmutated variant regions reportedly attract nearly half of all spike-specific TCRs. It was only after the peak T cell response that any repertoires were sampled.

The CDR3 is made up of 15 amino acids. The germline gives CDR1 MDHEN, CDR2 SYDVKM. Trimming removed 4 bases from V and 0 bases from J, with 9 bases in between. TCRdb's copy holds only in-frame clones and misses some; the assay was immunoSEQ multiplex PCR. The table has some 150,000 clones, roughly 89% seen once; the top ten hold 1.6%. The genes are TRBV28 and TRBJ1-4, with D possibly TRBD1 on 5 matching bases. This TCR was recovered from an adult in good health. The sample consisted of peripheral blood, taken on day 0 of AZD1222 vaccination. The CDR3 region has the DNA TGTGCCAGCAGTTCCCGAGGGGCAACTAATGAAAAACTGTTTTTT. Translated: CASSSRGATNEKLFF.